Presented here are 22 T cell receptor beta chains from one specimen sequenced in a study of cytomegalovirus exposure and HLA in healthy donors. 13 Jbeta primers and 60 Vbeta primers were used for the PCR. Using immunoSEQ multiplex PCR, the repertoire was profiled, and TCRdb retains in-frame clones only, with some absent. The sample holds 150,000 or so clones, approximately 80% seen once. The sequenced sample was PBMCs. These receptors all stem from a woman aged 40-49 years in good health and CMV-seropositive.

This chain links TRBV13 with TRBJ2-1; D may be TRBD1 (5 bases). Germline values: CDR1 PRHDT, CDR2 FYEKMQ (reference sequence). The length of the CDR3 is 13 residues. Trimming removed 8 bases from V and 4 bases from J, with 12 bases in between. DNA for the CDR3: TGTGCCAGCGGCAGGGAAACTTACAATGAGCAGTTCTTC. Amino acids: CASGRETYNEQFF. The complete variable domain, with remaining parts taken from reference TRBV13 and TRBJ2-1, reads AAGVIQSPRHLIKEKRETATLKCYPIPRHDTVYWYQQGPGQDPQFLISFYEKMQSDKGSIPDRFSAQQFSDYHSELNMSSLELGDSALYFCASGRETYNEQFFGPGTRLTVL.

This clone was recorded once. The V and J genes are TRBV7-2 and TRBJ2-1; the match to TRBD1 covers 8 bases. The CDR3 runs to 16 residues. Germline assignment: CDR1 SGHTA and CDR2 FQGNSA. V was clipped by 3 bases and J by 6 bases; unmatched bases: 10. The DNA of the CDR3 is TGTGCCAGCAGCTTTAGCCCGGGACAGGCATCCAATGAGCAGTTCTTC. As protein: CASSFSPGQASNEQFF.

The V and J genes are TRBV30 and TRBJ1-1; TRBD1 aligns across 8 bases. Looked up from germline, CDR1 is GTSNPN and CDR2 is SVGIG (reference sequence). J lost 7 bases, V lost 5 bases, and 3 bases had no gene match. There are 11 residues in the CDR3. The DNA for the CDR3 is TGTGCCTGGCTTGACAGGGGTGAAGCTTTCTTT. As protein: CAWLDRGEAFF.

V usage is TRBV6-6 and J usage is TRBJ2-7; D is perhaps TRBD2 (7 bases). CDR3 length: 12 residues. The V gene lost 11 bases and the J gene lost 7 bases, with 18 bases spanning the gap. Germline V gene sequence: CDR1 MNHNY, CDR2 SVGAGI (reference sequence). This chain's CDR3 is CAHSGGLGEQYF. The CDR3 nucleotides read TGTGCCCATTCCGGGGGGCTGGGTGAGCAGTACTTC.

This clone appeared once. This chain links TRBV28 with TRBJ2-7, with D maybe TRBD1 (6 bases). From germline, CDR1 is MDHEN and CDR2 SYDVKM. The CDR3 contains 11 residues. The V gene lost 8 bases and the J gene lost 3 bases, with 8 bases spanning the gap. In DNA form, the CDR3 reads TGTGCCAGCCAGGGGCTCTACGAGCAGTACTTC. Protein: CASQGLYEQYF.

V usage is TRBV19 and J usage is TRBJ2-7; 7 bases map to TRBD1. Germline V gives CDR1 LNHDA, CDR2 SQIVND (reference sequence). The CDR3 is made up of 15 amino acids. V lost 6 bases and J lost 0; bases outside the gene matches: 8. The CDR3 sequence: CASSIRTGRSYEQYF. The DNA for the CDR3 is TGTGCCAGTAGCATAAGGACAGGCCGCTCCTACGAGCAGTACTTC.

The chain is built from TRBV28 and TRBJ2-3; possibly TRBD1 for D (5 bases). The CDR3 length is 13 residues. Germline CDR1 is MDHEN and CDR2 is SYDVKM. V lost 3 bases and J 9 bases, leaving 13 bases between the germline ends. The CDR3, as DNA: TGTGCCAGCAGTTTGGACAAGAGAACGACGCAGTATTTT. Protein: CASSLDKRTTQYF.

The chain couples TRBV9 to TRBJ2-1, with 13 bases identical to TRBD2. CDR3 size: 16 residues. CDR1 and CDR2 (germline): SGDLS, YYNGEE. Unmatched junction bases numbered 7, after V lost 3 bases and J lost 7 bases. CDR3 coding DNA: TGTGCCAGCAGCGGAGGACTAGCGGGAGCTGGTAATGAGCAGTTCTTC. Translated: CASSGGLAGAGNEQFF.

J is TRBJ2-7 and V is TRBV7-6, with D perhaps matching TRBD2 (5 bases). The CDR3 is 15 amino acids. CDR1 and CDR2 from the germline V gene are SGHVS and FNYEAQ. V lost 0 bases to trimming and J lost 3 bases, with 12 bases between them. This CDR3 reads CASSLALSANYEQYF. Written as DNA, the CDR3 is TGTGCCAGCAGCTTAGCGCTTAGCGCCAACTACGAGCAGTACTTC.

The chain employs TRBV28 and TRBJ1-5; unclear D gene. CDR1 is MDHEN and CDR2 is SYDVKM in the germline V gene. V was pared by 3 bases and J by 1 base, with 7 bases between. The CDR3 has 14 amino acids. The CDR3 nucleotides read TGTGCCAGCAGTTTTCGAGGGAGCAATCAGCCCCAGCATTTT. It yields the protein CASSFRGSNQPQHF.

The chain employs TRBV7-7 and TRBJ2-3; 12 nucleotides align to TRBD1. V gave up 5 bases and J gave up 6 bases; unmatched junction bases: 9. The CDR3 sequence is 16 residues long. The germline CDR1 and CDR2 sequences are SSHAT and FNYEAQ (reference sequence). The CDR3 is CASSSGTGGVWDTQYF. The CDR3 coding sequence is TGTGCCAGCAGCAGTGGGACAGGGGGCGTCTGGGATACGCAGTATTTT.

The genes are TRBV11-3 and TRBJ2-5; maybe TRBD1 (6 bases). The V end lost 4 bases, the J end lost 1 base, and 16 bases lay between the germline ends. Germline V gives CDR1 SGHNT, CDR2 YENEEA. CDR3 length equals 16 residues. CDR3 loop: CASSSFFDRPQETQYF. CDR3 in DNA: TGTGCCAGCAGCTCCTTTTTCGACAGGCCCCAAGAGACCCAGTACTTC.

V gene TRBV27 combines with J gene TRBJ1-1; tentatively, D is TRBD1 (5 bases). Trimming stripped 3 bases from V and 11 bases from J, with 13 bases between. The CDR3 sequence is 12 residues long. Germline CDR1 MNHEY, CDR2 SMNVEV (reference sequence). The CDR3 loop reads CASSLGQGRAFF. The DNA for the CDR3 is TGTGCCAGCAGTTTGGGGCAGGGTCGGGCTTTCTTT.

This clone was seen only a few times. The chain has TRBV15 and TRBJ2-3, with TRBD2 identical over 10 bases. From germline, CDR1 is LNHNV and CDR2 YYDKDF (reference sequence). This CDR3 has 19 residues. The V gene end was trimmed by 0 bases and the J gene end by 3 bases; junction bases not matched to a gene: 12. Written as DNA, the CDR3 is TGTGCCACCAGCAGAGACGAAGCGGGAGGGGGCTGGGAAACAGATACGCAGTATTTT. Translation gives CATSRDEAGGGWETDTQYF.

This chain links TRBV29-1 with TRBJ1-3; D call uncertain. V was trimmed by 7 bases and J by 7 bases, leaving 20 bases between them. Germline assignment: CDR1 SQVTM and CDR2 ANQGSEA. The CDR3 runs 14 residues. This CDR3 is CSASWSGLGNTIYF. Written as DNA, the CDR3 is TGCAGCGCCTCTTGGTCTGGGTTGGGCAACACCATATATTTT.

The gene calls are TRBV7-9 and TRBJ2-1; 7 bases line up with TRBD2. Germline V CDR1 and CDR2: SEHNR, FQNEAQ (reference sequence). Trimming at V came to 5 bases and at J to 0 bases, leaving 10 bases not matched to a gene. The CDR3 loop spans 17 amino acids. The CDR3: CASSQGLTYSSYNEQFF. The DNA for the CDR3 is TGTGCCAGCAGCCAGGGACTAACATACAGCTCCTACAATGAGCAGTTCTTC.

The chain combines TRBV5-1 with TRBJ2-7; TRBD1 aligns across 9 bases. Losses at the gene ends were 4 bases for V and 0 bases for J; bases not matched to a gene: 17. This CDR3 is 19 amino acids long. Germline V gives CDR1 SGHRS, CDR2 YFSETQ. Written as DNA, the CDR3 is TGCGCCAGCAGCATACTAATGACTACAGGGGGCCCTGTCTCCTACGAGCAGTACTTC. It encodes CASSILMTTGGPVSYEQYF.

This chain uses TRBV29-1 with TRBJ2-3; TRBD2 matches 9 bases. The CDR3 loop spans 13 amino acids. Germline assignment: CDR1 SQVTM and CDR2 ANQGSEA. V dropped 7 bases and J dropped 6; count of bases not matched to a gene: 8. This chain's CDR3 is CSGLSGSGDTQYF. The CDR3 coding sequence is TGCAGCGGACTTAGCGGGAGTGGGGATACGCAGTATTTT.

The chain's CDR3 is CASTPGNTFTNTEAFF. The CDR3 DNA follows: TGTGCCAGCACCCCGGGGAATACCTTTACGAACACTGAAGCTTTCTTT. V gene TRBV27 combines with J gene TRBJ1-1; the D is unclear. Trimming shortened V by 7 bases and J by 1 base, and 19 bases separated the two germline ends. This CDR3 spans 16 amino acids. Germline CDR1 is MNHEY and CDR2 is SMNVEV (reference sequence).

This sequence joins TRBV6-5 and TRBJ2-1; 9 positions agree with TRBD1. V dropped 6 bases and J dropped 8; count of bases not matched to a gene: 8. The CDR3 extends over 14 amino acids. CDR1 MNHEY and CDR2 SVGAGI come from the germline V gene. In nucleotides, the CDR3 is TGTGCCAGCAGGGGGACAGGGAGTTTACATGAGCAGTTCTTC. Protein product: CASRGTGSLHEQFF.

This clone was detected only a few times. The chain joins TRBV5-6 to TRBJ1-5, with 7 bases fitting TRBD1. The germline V gene has CDR1 SGHDT and CDR2 YYEEEE. The V and J ends lost 0 bases and 6 bases, in that order; junction bases with no gene match: 9. The length of the CDR3 is 16 residues. The CDR3 is CASSLAATGTIQPQHF. CDR3 DNA sequence: TGTGCCAGCAGCTTGGCCGCGACAGGGACAATTCAGCCCCAGCATTTT. The whole variable domain, remainder taken from reference TRBV5-6 and TRBJ1-5, is DAGVTQSPTHLIKTRGQQVTLRCSPKSGHDTVSWYQQALGQGPQFIFQYYEEEERQRGNFPDRFSGHQFPNYSSELNVNALLLGDSALYLCASSLAATGTIQPQHFGDGTRLSIL.

V usage is TRBV25-1 and J usage is TRBJ2-7; 9 bases agree with TRBD1. The CDR3 is 15 amino acids. Germline values: CDR1 MGHDK, CDR2 SYGVNS. V dropped 3 bases and J dropped 1; count of bases not matched to a gene: 4. CDR3 loop: CASSDATGGSYEQYF. In DNA, the CDR3 is TGTGCCAGCAGTGACGCGACAGGGGGGTCCTACGAGCAGTACTTC.